This TCR beta chain originates from a study of T cells in Graves' hyperthyroidism and ophthalmopathy (dated by TCRdb to between 2018 and 2021). With respect to the entire study: Peripheral blood was sampled at the time of initial diagnosis, prior to any treatment. TCR V-J signatures able to tell the groups apart were searched for in a discovery cohort of around 95 patients, of whom 40 to 45 had Graves' ophthalmopathy and more than 55 had stable Graves' hyperthyroidism. An independent validation cohort of about 20 hyperthyroidism patients and approximately 15 patients who later progressed to ophthalmopathy tested prospective prediction of ophthalmopathy. The 100 or so discovery patients were randomly divided into training and test sets at a 7:3 ratio. In six Graves' hyperthyroidism patients, the study also compared T-cell repertoires from thyroid tissue with T-cell repertoires from blood. Following sampling, methimazole starting at 30 mg daily was given to hyperthyroidism patients, and high-dose intravenous methylprednisolone was given to ophthalmopathy patients. The paper describes TCR Vbeta CDR3 sequencing of around 140 peripheral blood samples, made up of some 42 ophthalmopathy patients, over 70 hyperthyroidism patients and roughly 17 progressor patients. Broad study findings and their caveats: In validation, the model predicted progression to ophthalmopathy with approximately 71% sensitivity and over 72% specificity, a median of 6.5 months before onset. No statistical method was used to set the sample size in advance, and investigators knew the group allocation. A model built on a 13 V-J signature distinguished ophthalmopathy from stable hyperthyroidism, reaching about 89% sensitivity and approximately 81% specificity in cross-validation and 80%/75% in testing. Most expanded thyroid clonotypes (frequency above 0.001) were also found in blood, which suggests that blood repertoires may mirror thyroid immune responses.

A distance of 12 bases separates the germline ends of V and J, which lose 0 bases and 4 bases respectively. There are 15 amino acids in the CDR3, from cysteine to phenylalanine inclusive. Of all the DNA, just the CDR3 is kept, 45 bases in frame from base 1. A patient counted as having stable Graves' hyperthyroidism if no progression to ophthalmopathy occurred over 18 months of follow-up. The hyperthyroidism patients were between 18 and 65 years old and newly diagnosed, with a disease duration of less than 2 months. Any patient with an uncontrolled infection, another autoimmune disease, pregnancy or lactation was excluded. Diagnoses relied on clinical symptoms, serum thyroxine and TRAb, thyroid ultrasound and orbital computed tomography. PBMCs were isolated from more than 8 ml of fresh peripheral blood by Ficoll-Paque density gradient centrifugation. Total RNA was extracted with Trizol reagent, and quality was checked on an Agilent 2100 Bioanalyzer.

The TCR beta CDR3 regions were amplified from RNA transcripts. For the first round of RT-PCR on the TCR CDR3, the HTBI primer set was used together with the Qiagen OneStep RT-PCR kit. Libraries were constructed in a second round of multiplex PCR, after which size selection and purification were carried out. The libraries were sequenced on an Illumina HiSeq2000 using paired-end 100 bp reads. Per the original workflow: SOAPnuke was used to process the raw data, with reads discarded if the reads contained adapters or uncalled bases, had a mean Phred below 15, or lacked an exact constant-primer or identifier match. COPE v1.2.5 was used to merge high-quality paired reads, and clonotypes were defined as unique nucleotide sequences. Clonotypes were aligned to IMGT TRBV, TRBD and TRBJ reference segments using MiTCR v1.1. The analysis included only V-J combinations with a frequency above 0.0001, which together covered over 98% of the repertoires. The TCS score was defined as F50 (clonal expansion) divided by E x V (chaos), with BLOSUM62-based TCRdist calculated between CDR3 peptides within each V-J. Welch's t-statistics and random forest reduced some 510 V-J features to roughly 13, which were used in a naive Bayes classifier (R e1071). TCRdb's own reprocessing of the public reads used fastp at Q25 and MiXCR and kept productive beta chains. CDR3 protein duplicates are merged, each entry listing the most common genes and DNA. The V and J calls shown here were made by TCRdb, not taken from the authors' results. The sample includes a few hundred thousand distinct CDR3 sequences, with 12% to 15% observed a single time. The ten largest clones capture approximately 5.3% of the sample.

Ten or more counts support this clonotype. The specificity of this receptor is unknown. The input lacks base qualities; no much larger clone sits a single base away. The specimen sequenced was blood. This receptor chain uses TRBV12-3 or TRBV12-4 and TRBJ1-2; D gene: possibly TRBD1, on 5 matching bases. The receptor was isolated from a woman under 30 with Graves' hyperthyroidism. The nucleotides are TGTGCCAGCAGTTTAGCGGGGCCCGGCGGCTATGGCTACACCTTC. It translates to CASSLAGPGGYGYTF.